The 28 T cell receptor beta chains reported below all come from one sample, sequenced in a study of blood T cell repertoires in COVID-19. Libraries were prepared by immunoSEQ multiplex PCR; TCRdb keeps only in-frame clonotypes and omits some of them. The sample holds approximately 330,000 clones, 87% seen once. Input material: peripheral blood. These receptors were taken from a man aged 25 to 40 with COVID-19, enrolled during active disease.

The V call is TRBV6-5, the J call TRBJ2-7; no clear D gene. The germline CDR1 and CDR2 sequences are MNHEY and SVGAGI. The V gene lost 6 bases and the J gene lost 2 bases, with 5 bases spanning the gap. The CDR3 length is 11 residues. The chain's CDR3 is CASRSAYEQYF. CDR3 sequence (DNA): TGTGCCAGCAGATCCGCCTACGAGCAGTACTTC.

This chain links TRBV4-1 with TRBJ2-3, with 12 bases aligning to TRBD2. CDR1 MGHRA and CDR2 YSYEKL come from the germline V gene. V was pared by 0 bases and J by 2 bases, with 3 bases of the junction left unmatched. CDR3 size: 17 residues. As DNA, the CDR3 is TGCGCCAGCAGCCAAGACGGACTAGCGGGGACCACAGATACGCAGTATTTT. This encodes CASSQDGLAGTTDTQYF.

The table lists this clone with a count of one. This chain joins TRBV7-3 and TRBJ2-1, with 8 bases lining up with TRBD1. V shed 3 bases, J shed 6 bases, and the junction held 1 base outside the gene matches. Germline-derived CDR1 and CDR2 are SGHTA and FQGTGA. The CDR3 has 13 residues. This CDR3 is CASSFTGGNEQFF. CDR3 DNA: TGTGCCAGCAGCTTTACAGGGGGCAATGAGCAGTTCTTC.

The chain uses TRBV3-1 (or the pseudogene TRBV3-2) and TRBJ2-7; tentative D call: TRBD1 (6 bases). The CDR3 has 16 residues. Germline V gives CDR1 LGHDT, CDR2 YNNKEL (reference sequence). The germline V and J ends were trimmed by 2 bases and 2 bases, with 16 bases remaining between them. The CDR3 DNA reads TGTGCCAGCAGCCAAACCGGGACATCTCCTACCTACGAGCAGTACTTC. Translating gives CASSQTGTSPTYEQYF.

The genes are TRBV5-5 and TRBJ2-1, with TRBD1 identical over 10 bases. Trimming at V came to 4 bases and at J to 8 bases, leaving 12 bases not matched to a gene. From germline, CDR1 is SGHKS and CDR2 YYEKEE (reference sequence). The CDR3 is made up of 16 amino acids. The CDR3 bases are TGTGCCAGCAGCCCATGGCGGACAGGGGGAATCGATGAGCAGTTCTTC. Protein sequence: CASSPWRTGGIDEQFF.

The table lists this clone with a few counts. Other nucleotide sequences from this sample produce the same CDR3. This chain uses TRBV7-9 with TRBJ1-5, with a tentative D call TRBD1 (5 bases). Trimming removed 3 bases from V and 5 bases from J, with 8 bases in between. This CDR3 has 13 residues. Germline CDR1 reads SEHNR; CDR2 reads FQNEAQ (reference sequence). The CDR3 nucleotides read TGTGCCAGCAGCTTGGGGGGAGATCAGCCCCAGCATTTT. Protein: CASSLGGDQPQHF. The whole variable domain, remainder taken from reference TRBV7-9 and TRBJ1-5, is DTGVSQNPRHKITKRGQNVTFRCDPISEHNRLYWYRQTLGQGPEFLTYFQNEAQLEKSRLLSDRFSAERPKGSFSTLEIQRTEQGDSAMYLCASSLGGDQPQHFGDGTRLSIL.

This rearrangement joins TRBV7-3 to TRBJ1-2; 9 bases agree with TRBD1. Per the germline V gene, CDR1 is SGHTA and CDR2 is FQGTGA. There are 13 residues in the CDR3. J gave up 6 bases and V 2 bases, and 1 base lay outside the gene matches. The CDR3 protein is CASSLWTGDGYTF. Written as DNA, the CDR3 is TGTGCCAGCAGCTTATGGACAGGGGATGGCTACACCTTC.

The rearrangement links TRBV7-9 to TRBJ2-7; TRBD1 agrees at 8 bases. CDR1 and CDR2 (germline): SEHNR, FQNEAQ (reference sequence). V gave up 4 bases and J gave up 5 bases; unmatched junction bases: 10. The CDR3 consists of 15 residues. The CDR3 DNA follows: TGTGCCAGCAGCTCACCGGAGGACAGGGTCCACGAGCAGTACTTC. It translates to CASSSPEDRVHEQYF.

By proportion, this clone is large. The V gene is TRBV7-7, the J gene TRBJ1-1, with TRBD1 identical over 8 bases. V was clipped by 6 bases and J by 3 bases; unmatched bases: 21. The germline V gene has CDR1 SSHAT and CDR2 FNYEAQ (reference sequence). The CDR3 is made up of 19 amino acids. The chain's CDR3 is CASSPLNGQGARRDTEAFF. The DNA for the CDR3 is TGTGCCAGCAGTCCCCTGAACGGGCAGGGGGCGAGAAGGGACACTGAAGCTTTCTTT.

The gene calls are TRBV11-1 and TRBJ2-7; D gene unclear. Deletions cut 5 bases from V and 4 bases from J, with 12 bases between. Germline CDR1 SGHAT, CDR2 FQDESV (reference sequence). The CDR3 is 13 residues long. This chain's CDR3 is CASSPSEQYEQYF. Here the CDR3 DNA reads TGTGCCAGCAGCCCCTCGGAGCAGTACGAGCAGTACTTC.

This rearrangement joins TRBV28 to TRBJ2-7; TRBD1 is a possible D gene (6 bases). The CDR3 is 12 residues long. Trimming pared 5 bases from V and 6 bases from J, leaving 11 bases between. Looked up from germline, CDR1 is MDHEN and CDR2 is SYDVKM. The CDR3 protein is CASSPGQSEQYF. CDR3 coding DNA: TGTGCCAGCAGTCCTGGACAGAGCGAGCAGTACTTC.

This chain connects TRBV5-1 to TRBJ1-1, with D possibly TRBD1 on 6 matching bases. From germline, CDR1 is SGHRS and CDR2 YFSETQ. Trimming took off 2 bases at V and 1 base at J, with 12 bases between the two ends. This CDR3 is 15 amino acids long. The CDR3 reads CASSFSGTSNTEAFF. DNA for the CDR3: TGCGCCAGCAGCTTCTCCGGGACATCGAACACTGAAGCTTTCTTT.

This chain joins TRBV6-5 and TRBJ2-7; unclear D gene. V was pared by 0 bases and J by 3 bases, with 12 bases between. The CDR3 is made up of 15 amino acids. The germline CDR1 and CDR2 sequences are MNHEY and SVGAGI. CDR3 amino acids: CASSYSKVADYEQYF. The CDR3 DNA sequence: TGTGCCAGCAGTTACTCGAAAGTAGCAGACTACGAGCAGTACTTC.

The CDR3 spells CASSSRGVSYEQYF. CDR3 nucleotide sequence: TGTGCCAGCAGCAGCCGGGGGGTCTCCTACGAGCAGTACTTC. The genes are TRBV21-1 and TRBJ2-7; the table's D gene call, TRBD2, was not cross checked with the DNA. TRBV21-1 is given as a pseudogene. There are 14 residues in the CDR3.

This chain links TRBV27 with TRBJ2-5; 12 nucleotides agree with TRBD2. The CDR3 sequence is 13 residues long. The germline CDR1 and CDR2 sequences are MNHEY and SMNVEV (reference sequence). With V trimmed by 6 bases and J by 9 bases, 5 bases remained unmatched. CDR3 DNA: TGTGCCAGCAGCTTGGCTAGCGGGAGGGCCCAGTACTTC. Translated: CASSLASGRAQYF.

V and J are TRBV7-9 and TRBJ2-7, with 10 nucleotides matching TRBD1. Per the germline V gene, CDR1 is SEHNR and CDR2 is FQNEAQ (reference sequence). V gave up 5 bases and J gave up 2 bases; unmatched junction bases: 6. The CDR3 has 15 residues. CDR3 sequence reads: CASSPRDRGPYEQYF. The CDR3 nucleotides are TGTGCCAGCAGCCCCCGGGACAGGGGCCCCTACGAGCAGTACTTC. The whole variable domain, remainder taken from reference TRBV7-9 and TRBJ2-7, is DTGVSQNPRHKITKRGQNVTFRCDPISEHNRLYWYRQTLGQGPEFLTYFQNEAQLEKSRLLSDRFSAERPKGSFSTLEIQRTEQGDSAMYLCASSPRDRGPYEQYFGPGTRLTVT.

This clone appeared a single time. The rearrangement joins TRBV4-3 to TRBJ2-7; TRBD1 matches at 8 bases. The CDR3 is 16 amino acids. Trimming at V came to 2 bases and at J to 2 bases, leaving 8 bases not matched to a gene. Germline V CDR1 and CDR2: LGHNA, YSLEER. The CDR3 here is CASSQQSGQGTYEQYF. DNA for the CDR3: TGCGCCAGCAGCCAACAAAGTGGACAGGGTACCTACGAGCAGTACTTC.

The rearrangement joins TRBV4-3 to TRBJ2-6; the D gene is possibly TRBD1 (6 bases). V was shortened by 0 bases and J by 1 base, with 16 bases between the two germline ends. Looked up from germline, CDR1 is LGHNA and CDR2 is YSLEER. The length of the CDR3 is 19 residues. The CDR3 DNA reads as TGCGCCAGCAGCCAAGAGGCGGGCAGGGGCCTTTCTGGGGCCAACGTCCTGACTTTC. It translates to CASSQEAGRGLSGANVLTF.

This chain links TRBV12-5 with TRBJ1-2; D unresolved. V gave up 5 bases and J gave up 10 bases, with 17 bases separating them. CDR1 and CDR2 from the germline V gene are LGHNT and FRNRAP. CDR3 length equals 13 residues. The CDR3 DNA reads TGTGCTAGTGGTCCCCCGCCCCAAGAGGACTACACCTTC. Translation gives CASGPPPQEDYTF.

This chain joins TRBV13 and TRBJ2-5; D is possibly TRBD1 (6 bases). The CDR3 runs 14 residues. V lost 6 bases and J 1 base, leaving 12 bases between the germline ends. Germline CDR1 is PRHDT and CDR2 is FYEKMQ (reference sequence). The CDR3 region is CASSLGTSQETQYF. CDR3 in DNA: TGTGCCAGCAGTCTAGGGACAAGCCAAGAGACCCAGTACTTC.

V usage is TRBV6-4 and J usage is TRBJ1-2, with 12 bases identical to TRBD1. V dropped 6 bases and J dropped 6; count of bases not matched to a gene: 5. The CDR3 is 14 residues long. Germline V lookup: CDR1 MRHNA, CDR2 SNTAGT. The CDR3 nucleotides are TGTGCCAGCAGACCGGGACAGGGGGCCGATGGCTACACCTTC. This encodes CASRPGQGADGYTF.

The chain links TRBV2 to TRBJ1-3, with 9 bases matching TRBD1. The CDR3 covers 17 residues. Trimming cost V 2 bases and J 1 base; bases outside gene matches: 6. Germline values: CDR1 SNHLY, CDR2 FYNNEI. The CDR3 is CASSEQQGALSGNTIYF. The CDR3 DNA reads TGTGCCAGCAGTGAACAACAGGGGGCATTGTCTGGAAACACCATATATTTT.

The rearrangement uses TRBV28 and TRBJ2-5, with 7 bases fitting TRBD1. The length of the CDR3 is 17 residues. CDR1 and CDR2 from the germline V gene are MDHEN and SYDVKM. Trimming at V came to 2 bases and at J to 5 bases, leaving 14 bases not matched to a gene. CDR3: CASSLGSGGSLGETQYF. As DNA, the CDR3 is TGTGCCAGCAGTTTAGGATCAGGGGGAAGTTTGGGGGAGACCCAGTACTTC.

V usage is TRBV19 and J usage is TRBJ1-1; no reliable D call. The germline CDR1 and CDR2 sequences are LNHDA and SQIVND (reference sequence). Trimming removed 3 bases at V and 1 base at J, with 12 bases between. The length of the CDR3 is 15 residues. CDR3: CASSIYGGGNTEAFF. As DNA, the CDR3 is TGTGCCAGTAGTATTTATGGAGGAGGGAACACTGAAGCTTTCTTT.

The rearrangement joins TRBV3-1 (or the pseudogene TRBV3-2) to TRBJ2-7; 9 bases map to TRBD1. Trimming took 1 base from V and 1 from J; bases not matched to a gene: 5. This CDR3 has 16 residues. Germline CDR1 reads LGHDT; CDR2 reads YNNKEL (reference sequence). The chain's CDR3 is CASSQGPGQGSYEQYF. The CDR3 DNA sequence: TGTGCCAGCAGCCAAGGGCCGGGACAGGGATCCTACGAGCAGTACTTC.

The CDR3 DNA reads TGTGCCAGCAGTTACGACCCCGGGAGCTACGAGCAGTACTTC. Residues: CASSYDPGSYEQYF. This sequence joins TRBV6-5 and TRBJ2-7; TRBD2 is a possible D gene (6 bases). Germline V gene lookup returns CDR1 MNHEY and CDR2 SVGAGI. With 2 bases removed from V and 3 bases from J, the gap between germline ends came to 11 bases. This CDR3 contains 14 residues.

The rearrangement links TRBV6-5 to TRBJ2-7; no reliable D call. Trimming cost V 0 bases and J 1 base, with 10 bases left between them. The CDR3 length is 15 residues. The V gene's germline CDR1 is MNHEY and CDR2 SVGAGI. CDR3 DNA: TGTGCCAGCAGTTACTCGATCGCAGTTTCCTACGAGCAGTACTTC. This sequence encodes CASSYSIAVSYEQYF.

The chain links TRBV5-1 to TRBJ2-1; 7 nucleotides match TRBD1. Germline CDR1 SGHRS, CDR2 YFSETQ. The length of the CDR3 is 15 residues. V gave up 7 bases and J gave up 0 bases; unmatched junction bases: 7. CDR3: CASDQGDSSYNEQFF. CDR3 bases: TGCGCCAGCGACCAGGGGGACAGCTCCTACAATGAGCAGTTCTTC. Full variable domain (outside the CDR3, taken from reference TRBV5-1 and TRBJ2-1): KAGVTQTPRYLIKTRGQQVTLSCSPISGHRSVSWYQQTPGQGLQFLFEYFSETQRNKGNFPGRFSGRQFSNSRSEMNVSTLELGDSALYLCASDQGDSSYNEQFFGPGTRLTVL.